The clone carrying this T cell receptor (beta chain) showed up many times. The antigen remains undetermined. This sample stems from a study of early T cells in non-severe SARS-CoV-2 infection. Study information: The study sequenced bulk RNA from unsorted whole blood, with chains unpaired. General study findings and limits: Sequences matched to VDJdb favored anti-spike CD8 responses, while private and CD4 specificities were missed.

V was trimmed by 3 bases and J by 6 bases, leaving 12 bases between them. The CDR3 is 13 amino acids. Germline CDR1 reads SGHRS; CDR2 reads YFSETQ. The library protocol tagged individual cDNA molecules with unique molecular identifiers. From the 5' RACE reads, TCRdb called clonotypes with MiXCR, one entry per CDR3 protein. The repertoire holds 100,000 to 120,000 distinct CDR3 sequences, with 10% to 15% as singletons. The chain joins TRBV5-1 to TRBJ1-1, with D uncertain. The sequenced sample was whole blood, obtained at baseline. The clonotype originates from an adult who was a healthcare worker with PCR-confirmed SARS-CoV-2 infection or an uninfected control (not recorded which). CDR3 bases: TGCGCCAGCAGCTCGGCCCTTGACCCTGAAGCTTTCTTT. Translated, it gives CASSSALDPEAFF.